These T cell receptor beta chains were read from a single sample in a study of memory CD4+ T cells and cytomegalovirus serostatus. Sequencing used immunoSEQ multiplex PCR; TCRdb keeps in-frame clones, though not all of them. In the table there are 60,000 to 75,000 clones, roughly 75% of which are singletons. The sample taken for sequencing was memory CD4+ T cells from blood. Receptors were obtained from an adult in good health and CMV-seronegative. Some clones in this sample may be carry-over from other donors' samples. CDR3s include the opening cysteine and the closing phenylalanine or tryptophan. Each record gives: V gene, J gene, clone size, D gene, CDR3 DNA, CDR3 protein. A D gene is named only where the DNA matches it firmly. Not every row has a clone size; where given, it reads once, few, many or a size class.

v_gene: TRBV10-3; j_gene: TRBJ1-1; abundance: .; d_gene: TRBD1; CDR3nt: TGTGCCATCAGATCGACCACAGGGGAGGGCACTGAAGCTTTCTTT; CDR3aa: CAIRSTTGEGTEAFF
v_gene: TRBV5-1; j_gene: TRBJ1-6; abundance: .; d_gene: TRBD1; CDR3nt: TGCGCCAGCAGCTTGTCCCGGGACAGGGGTGATTCACCCCTCCACTTT; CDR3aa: CASSLSRDRGDSPLHF
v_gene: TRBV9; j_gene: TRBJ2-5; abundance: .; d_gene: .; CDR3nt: TGTGCCAGCAGCCCCGGGGCTAGGATGGGAGAGACCCAGTACTTC; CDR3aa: CASSPGARMGETQYF
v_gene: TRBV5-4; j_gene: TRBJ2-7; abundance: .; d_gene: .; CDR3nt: TGTGCCAGCAGCTCGAGGGGCGCGAGTTCCGACGAGCAGTACTTC; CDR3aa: CASSSRGASSDEQYF
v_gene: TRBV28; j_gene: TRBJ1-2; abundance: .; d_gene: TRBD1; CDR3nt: TGTGCCAGCTTATCCGGGACAGGGACAAGCTACACCTTC; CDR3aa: CASLSGTGTSYTF
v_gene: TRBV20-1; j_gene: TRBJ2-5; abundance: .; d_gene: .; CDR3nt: TGCAGTGCTCAGAAGTCAGAGACCCAGTACTTC; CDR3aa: CSAQKSETQYF
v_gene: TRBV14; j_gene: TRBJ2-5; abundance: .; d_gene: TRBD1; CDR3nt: TGTGCCAGCAGCCCTTACAGGGGAATCCAAGAGACCCAGTACTTC; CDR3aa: CASSPYRGIQETQYF
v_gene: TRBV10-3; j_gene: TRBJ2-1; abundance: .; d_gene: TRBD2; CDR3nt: TGTGCCATCAGCCCTATACTAGCGGGGGGGGGCAATGAGCAGTTCTTC; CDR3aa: CAISPILAGGGNEQFF
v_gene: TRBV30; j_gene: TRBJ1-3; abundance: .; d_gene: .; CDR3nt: TGTGCCTGGAGTGTATGGACTACAGGACCTGGAAACACCATATATTTT; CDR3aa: CAWSVWTTGPGNTIYF
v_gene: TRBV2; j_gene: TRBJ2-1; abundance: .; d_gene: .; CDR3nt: TGTGCCTGCCGCCCGTCAGGGGACGAGCAGTTCTTC; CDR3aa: CACRPSGDEQFF
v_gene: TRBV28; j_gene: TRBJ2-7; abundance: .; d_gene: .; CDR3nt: TGTGCCAGTCGCACTAGCACCCTGGACGAGCAGTACTTC; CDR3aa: CASRTSTLDEQYF
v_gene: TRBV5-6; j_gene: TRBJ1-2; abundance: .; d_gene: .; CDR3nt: TGTGCCAGCAGCTTACTCTGGGGCGAGGGCTACACCTTC; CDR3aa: CASSLLWGEGYTF
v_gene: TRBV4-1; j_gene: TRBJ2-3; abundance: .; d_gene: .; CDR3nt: TGCGCCAGCAGCCAAGGGGGACTCCGAATAGATACGCAGTATTTT; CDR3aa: CASSQGGLRIDTQYF
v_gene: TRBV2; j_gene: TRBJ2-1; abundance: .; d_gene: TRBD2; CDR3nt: TGTGCCAGCAGCGGACGCGGACTAGTGAACAATGAGCAGTTCTTC; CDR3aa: CASSGRGLVNNEQFF
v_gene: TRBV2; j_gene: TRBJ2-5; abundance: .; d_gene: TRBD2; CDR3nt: TGTGCCAGCAGTGAACTCGGGGCCGGGGGAGGGGAGACCCAGTACTTC; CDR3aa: CASSELGAGGGETQYF
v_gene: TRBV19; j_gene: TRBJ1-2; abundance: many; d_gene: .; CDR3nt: TGTGCCAGTAGCCACGGAAAGGGAGCGGGGTACTATGGCTACACCTTC; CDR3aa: CASSHGKGAGYYGYTF
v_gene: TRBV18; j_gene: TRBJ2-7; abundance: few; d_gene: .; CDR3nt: TGTGCCAGCTCACCACGGCGAGGGCCCTACGAGCAGTACTTC; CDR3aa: CASSPRRGPYEQYF
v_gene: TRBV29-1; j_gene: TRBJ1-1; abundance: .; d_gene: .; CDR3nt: TGCAGCGTCATTAGGACCCGGAACACTGAAGCTTTCTTT; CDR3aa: CSVIRTRNTEAFF
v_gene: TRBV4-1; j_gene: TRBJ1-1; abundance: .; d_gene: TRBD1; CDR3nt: TGCGCCAGCAGCCACCTTTTGGGACAGTCTCACACTGAAGCTTTCTTT; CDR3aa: CASSHLLGQSHTEAFF
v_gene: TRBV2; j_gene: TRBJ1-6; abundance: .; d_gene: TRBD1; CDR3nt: TGTGCCAGCAGAAAACAGGGGTATAATTCACCCCTCCACTTT; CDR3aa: CASRKQGYNSPLHF
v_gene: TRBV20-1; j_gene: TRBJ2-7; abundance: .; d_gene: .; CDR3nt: TGCAGTGCTAGAGCGGCAGGGTCAAATTACTTC; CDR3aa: CSARAAGSNYF
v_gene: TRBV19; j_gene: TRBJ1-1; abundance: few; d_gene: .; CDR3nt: TGTGCCAGTACCCTATTACGAGGCACTGAAGCTTTCTTT; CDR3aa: CASTLLRGTEAFF
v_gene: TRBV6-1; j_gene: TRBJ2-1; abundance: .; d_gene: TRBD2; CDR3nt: TGTGCCAGCCGTACTAGCGGGGGGTCCTACAATGAGCAGTTCTTC; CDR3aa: CASRTSGGSYNEQFF
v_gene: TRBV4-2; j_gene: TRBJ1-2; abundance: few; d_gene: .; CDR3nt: TGTGCCAGCAGCCAGGGGACAAATCGTAACTATGGCTACACCTTC; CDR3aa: CASSQGTNRNYGYTF
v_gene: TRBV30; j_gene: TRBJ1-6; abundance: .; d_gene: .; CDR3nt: TGTGCCTGGAGACTATCTTTGGGGGGGTATTCACCCCTCCACTTT; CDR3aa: CAWRLSLGGYSPLHF
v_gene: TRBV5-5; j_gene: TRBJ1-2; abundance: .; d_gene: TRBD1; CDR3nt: TGTGCCAGCAGCTTGGGGACAGGGATGAACTATGGCTACACCTTC; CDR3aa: CASSLGTGMNYGYTF
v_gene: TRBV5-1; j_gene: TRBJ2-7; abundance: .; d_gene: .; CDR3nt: TGCGCCAGCAGGTTTGGTGGGGCTACCTACGAGCAGTACTTC; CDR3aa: CASRFGGATYEQYF
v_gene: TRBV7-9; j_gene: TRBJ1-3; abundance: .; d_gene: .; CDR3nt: TGTGCCAGCAGCGCACATAAGGCAAACACCATATATTTT; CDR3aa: CASSAHKANTIYF